The clone carrying this TCR beta chain was seen only a few times. Its antigen remains unknown. The data are from a study of T cell repertoires in cytomegalovirus infection. Study as a whole: Matching HLA type, along with CMV infection, was indicated by public TCR beta signatures. Findings of the study overall: Individuals carrying CMV plus the relevant HLA were identified by cumulative frequency of public TCR beta families. Across the ex vivo response, the dominant clonotypes were HLA-C-restricted CMV-specific TCR beta clonotypes.

The CDR3 loop spans 12 amino acids. V was pared by 3 bases and J by 5 bases, with 5 bases between. CDR1 and CDR2 from the germline V gene are MDHEN and SYDVKM. TCRdb re-called the reads with MiXCR, one entry per CDR3 protein. The sample has just under 550,000 distinct CDR3 sequences, 26% seen once; the top ten hold approximately 13%. The sample comprised PBMCs. The V and J genes are TRBV28 and TRBJ2-1; D not resolved. The receptor was isolated from a human donor in good health (CMV status not recorded). Some clones in this sample may be carry-over from other donors' samples. The CDR3 region has the DNA TGTGCCAGCAGTTTGGGTCACAATGAGCAGTTCTTC. Protein sequence: CASSLGHNEQFF.